This T cell receptor (beta chain) was captured in a study of blood T cell repertoires in COVID-19. The overall study: The United States, Italy and Spain supplied acute and convalescent COVID-19 samples. Sample material is recorded as cDNA or gDNA derived from T cells, B-cell-depleted T cells, or PBMCs.

Per the authors' pipeline: From reference gene primer amplification, estimates of nucleated cell counts were derived. Data came from immunoSEQ multiplex PCR; TCRdb stores just in-frame clones and leaves some out. Clone size and V and J calls were adopted from that table, with D and trimming inferred from the DNA. The table lists around 110,000 clones, over 80% of them singletons. This clone was recorded once. The germline V gene has CDR1 MDHEN and CDR2 SYDVKM. The V gene end was trimmed by 5 bases and the J gene end by 6 bases; junction bases not matched to a gene: 5. The CDR3 consists of 15 residues.

The source of this sequence is a woman in her thirties with acute or convalescent COVID-19. The sequencing input was peripheral blood. The chain couples TRBV28 to TRBJ2-2; 11 positions match TRBD2. DNA of the CDR3: TGTGCCAGCAGTCTAGCGGGAGGTTCTTCCGGGGAGCTGTTTTTT. This codes for CASSLAGGSSGELFF. Together with reference TRBV28 and TRBJ2-2, the CDR3 gives the full variable domain: DVKVTQSSRYLVKRTGEKVFLECVQDMDHENMFWYRQDPGLGLRLIYFSYDVKMKEKGDIPEGYSVSREKKERFSLILESASTNQTSMYLCASSLAGGSSGELFFGEGSRLTVL.